Given below is one T cell receptor beta chain in context. Other DNA sequences of this sample code for an identical CDR3. These data come from a study of sequential checkpoint blockade in melanoma. The V end was cut by 2 bases, the J end by 3 bases, with 3 bases between. CDR1 and CDR2 from the germline V gene are SGHRS and YFSETQ. The CDR3 has 11 amino acids. Libraries were prepared by immunoSEQ multiplex PCR; TCRdb keeps only in-frame clonotypes and omits some of them. The sample contains 30,000 to 45,000 clones, 88% of which appear only once. Treatment defined: randomized to nivolumab then ipilimumab (arm A) or the reverse (arm B).

Sequencing was performed on CD8+ T cells sorted from blood (inferred from file names), taken from a patient given nivolumab and ipilimumab in sequence. The origin of this receptor is a human donor with melanoma. The chain carries TRBV5-1 and TRBJ2-7; unclear D gene. CDR3 in amino acids: CASSFLYEQYF. CDR3 DNA: TGCGCCAGCAGCTTCCTCTACGAGCAGTACTTC.